A selection of T cell receptor beta chains follows, all from one sample in a study of T cell responses to AZD1222 COVID-19 vaccine. The table came from immunoSEQ multiplex PCR; TCRdb's copy has only in-frame clones and leaves some out. Counted here are 130,000 to 150,000 clones, just under 95% occurring once; the ten biggest clones make up less than 15%. The material was peripheral blood, obtained after recovery from COVID-19. These receptor sequences come from an adult who had recovered from COVID-19. Each CDR3 is given with its conserved first and last residue. D genes are given only for firm matches. Not every row has a clone size; where given, it reads once, few, many or a size class.

V	J	size	D	CDR3	DNA
TRBV5-1	TRBJ2-3	-	TRBD2	CASSWDPAGLDTQYF	TGCGCCAGCAGCTGGGACCCAGCGGGGTTAGATACGCAGTATTTT
TRBV27	TRBJ2-7	-	-	CASSPPGERATYEQYF	TGTGCCAGCAGCCCTCCGGGGGAGAGGGCTACCTACGAGCAGTACTTC
TRBV9	TRBJ1-2	-	-	CASSSRTYYGYTF	TGTGCCAGCAGCTCCCGGACCTACTATGGCTACACCTTC
TRBV2	TRBJ2-7	-	-	CASSEGLARGEQYF	TGTGCCAGCAGTGAAGGTCTAGCCCGTGGCGAGCAGTACTTC
TRBV27	TRBJ2-7	once	TRBD2	CASSSSSGSTLQYF	TGTGCCAGCAGTTCCTCTAGCGGGAGTACTTTGCAGTACTTC
TRBV9	TRBJ2-7	once	-	CASSATTNPEQYF	TGTGCCAGCAGCGCGACGACTAACCCAGAGCAGTACTTC
TRBV15	TRBJ2-3	few	-	CATSRAGGATDTQYF	TGTGCCACCAGCAGAGCGGGGGGCGCAACAGATACGCAGTATTTT
TRBV6-2/TRBV6-3	TRBJ2-1	-	TRBD2	CASSYSGGGTSGPNEQFF	TGTGCCAGCAGTTACTCGGGCGGGGGGACTAGCGGGCCCAATGAGCAGTTCTTC
TRBV7-2	TRBJ1-2	-	TRBD1	CASSFPGQGVPYTF	TGTGCCAGCAGCTTCCCCGGACAGGGGGTCCCTTACACCTTC
TRBV5-1	TRBJ1-1	-	-	CASSLEQVRGSTEAFF	TGCGCCAGCAGCTTGGAACAGGTACGAGGCTCCACTGAAGCTTTCTTT
TRBV7-3	TRBJ1-1	-	-	CASSLGLWAGNTEAFF	TGTGCCAGCAGCTTAGGGTTGTGGGCGGGGAACACTGAAGCTTTCTTT
TRBV6-2/TRBV6-3	TRBJ2-7	-	TRBD2	CASSFGTSGSYEQYF	TGTGCCAGCAGTTTCGGGACTAGCGGGAGCTACGAGCAGTACTTC
TRBV19	TRBJ2-4	-	-	CASSFFWDGRPKNIQYF	TGTGCCAGTAGTTTCTTCTGGGACGGAAGACCCAAAAACATTCAGTACTTC
TRBV29-1	TRBJ2-7	-	TRBD1	CSVEDRFGTGGPYEQYF	TGCAGCGTTGAAGATCGATTCGGGACAGGGGGACCCTACGAGCAGTACTTC
TRBV6-5	TRBJ2-7	-	-	CASAPTETYEQYF	TGTGCCAGTGCACCTACCGAAACCTACGAGCAGTACTTC
TRBV3-1/TRBV3-2	TRBJ2-5	-	-	CASSRTSRQETQYF	TGTGCCAGCAGCCGCACTAGCCGTCAAGAGACCCAGTACTTC
TRBV7-8	TRBJ2-2	-	-	CASSLEVAANTGELFF	TGTGCCAGCAGCTTAGAAGTAGCGGCCAACACCGGGGAGCTGTTTTTT
TRBV19	TRBJ2-3	once	TRBD1	CASSMAGGFSDTQYF	TGTGCCAGTAGTATGGCAGGGGGATTCTCAGATACGCAGTATTTT
TRBV28	TRBJ2-3	-	TRBD2	CASSFRAGGTDTQYF	TGTGCCAGCAGTTTCAGGGCGGGGGGCACAGATACGCAGTATTTT
TRBV28	TRBJ1-2	-	TRBD1	CASSHRGESRGYTF	TGTGCCAGCAGTCACAGGGGAGAGTCGCGTGGCTACACCTTC
TRBV6-6	TRBJ1-2	-	-	CASSSPPDAYGYTF	TGTGCCAGCAGTTCCCCTCCTGATGCCTATGGCTACACCTTC
TRBV7-8	TRBJ2-7	-	-	CASSRTDRSYEQYF	TGTGCCAGCAGCCGTACTGACAGGTCCTACGAGCAGTACTTC
TRBV11-2	TRBJ1-4	-	-	CASSPLVRTTNEKLFF	TGTGCCAGCAGCCCCTTGGTCCGAACAACTAATGAAAAACTGTTTTTT
TRBV4-1	TRBJ2-1	-	-	CASSQDFWEFSYNEQFF	TGCGCCAGCAGCCAAGATTTTTGGGAGTTTAGCTACAATGAGCAGTTCTTC
TRBV30	TRBJ1-1	-	-	CAWSVPAPRGNTEAFF	TGTGCCTGGAGTGTACCTGCCCCTCGGGGGAACACTGAAGCTTTCTTT
TRBV9	TRBJ2-1	-	TRBD2	CASSGTSGSRNEQFF	TGTGCCAGCAGCGGGACTAGCGGGAGTCGTAATGAGCAGTTCTTC
TRBV5-1	TRBJ2-2	once	TRBD2	CASSWTVAGVNGELFF	TGCGCCAGCAGCTGGACAGTAGCGGGAGTTAACGGGGAGCTGTTTTTT
TRBV6-5	TRBJ2-3	-	-	CATKGQRSSTDTQYF	TGTGCCACCAAGGGACAACGGTCTAGCACAGATACGCAGTATTTT